Listed below are T cell receptor beta chains from one sample, sequenced in a study of blood T cell repertoires in COVID-19. Profiled with immunoSEQ multiplex PCR; TCRdb holds only in-frame clones, not every one. The sample carries more than 110,000 clones, 80% to 85% recorded once. Material for sequencing was peripheral blood. These receptors originate from an older woman with acute or convalescent COVID-19. The CDR3 runs from the conserved cysteine through the conserved F or W. A row's size may be missing; if present it is once, few, many or a size class.

>16|TRBV3-1/TRBV3-2|TRBJ1-4|NA
CASSHETWWNNEKLFF
>13|TRBV9|TRBJ2-7|NA
CASSVAEGYEQYF
>16|TRBV15|TRBJ2-1|NA
CATSRDLGRGEVEQFF
>13|TRBV10-3|TRBJ2-1|NA
CAIRRPVYNEQFF
>15|TRBV14|TRBJ2-3|NA
CASSRGLLSTDTQYF
>15|TRBV24-1|TRBJ2-1|NA
CATSEGTTEYNEQFF
>19|TRBV18|TRBJ1-1|NA
CASSPRAAQGAGMNTEAFF
>15|TRBV28|TRBJ1-5|once
CASSFSPGSNQPQHF
>14|TRBV7-3|TRBJ2-3|NA
CASSFNQFTDTQYF
>12|TRBV5-4|TRBJ1-2|NA
CASTIDTYGYTF
>16|TRBV6-1|TRBJ2-1|NA
CASSGGGRAVGDEQFF
>13|TRBV19|TRBJ2-1|NA
CASSIVSGIEQFF
>13|TRBV30|TRBJ2-7|NA
CAWSEVSGYEQYF
>13|TRBV2|TRBJ1-1|few
CASSEAVITEAFF
>14|TRBV9|TRBJ1-3|NA
CASSVATTGNTIYF
>14|TRBV3-1/TRBV3-2|TRBJ1-2|few
CASSQGGGRYGYTF
>15|TRBV7-9|TRBJ2-1|NA
CASSLLAGGYNEQFF
>13|TRBV10-3|TRBJ2-7|NA
CAISGIDPREQYF
>15|TRBV30|TRBJ2-3|NA
CAWSVGVSGTDTQYF
>14|TRBV6-5|TRBJ1-4|NA
CASSYGLRGEKLFF
>11|TRBV29-1|TRBJ2-7|NA
CSVKQGNEQYF
>17|TRBV28|TRBJ1-6|NA
CASSFLPRQGARSPLHF
>17|TRBV19|TRBJ1-3|few
CASSITGTGAGGNTIYF
>13|TRBV6-5|TRBJ1-1|few
CASSHGSGTEAFF
>14|TRBV6-1|TRBJ1-2|NA
CASSEMGQNYGYTF
>11|TRBV6-2/TRBV6-3|TRBJ2-2|NA
CASSPSGELFF
>15|TRBV2|TRBJ2-5|few
CASTKDRSYQETQYF
>15|TRBV5-1|TRBJ1-1|NA
CASRTGQGANTEAFF
>13|TRBV5-1|TRBJ2-5|NA
CASSLGSQETQYF